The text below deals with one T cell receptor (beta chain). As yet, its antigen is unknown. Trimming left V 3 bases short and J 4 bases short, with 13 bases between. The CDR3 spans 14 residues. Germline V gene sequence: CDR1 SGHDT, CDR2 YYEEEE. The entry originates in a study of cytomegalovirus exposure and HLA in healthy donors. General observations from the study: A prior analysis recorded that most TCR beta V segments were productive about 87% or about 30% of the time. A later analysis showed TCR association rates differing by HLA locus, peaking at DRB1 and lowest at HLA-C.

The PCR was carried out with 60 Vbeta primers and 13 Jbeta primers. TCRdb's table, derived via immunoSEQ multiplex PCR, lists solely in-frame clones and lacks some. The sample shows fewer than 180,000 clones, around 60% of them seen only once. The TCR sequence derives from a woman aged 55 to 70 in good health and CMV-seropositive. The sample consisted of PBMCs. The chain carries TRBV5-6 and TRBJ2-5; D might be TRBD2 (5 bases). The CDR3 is CASSSGRGAETQYF. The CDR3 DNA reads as TGTGCCAGCAGCTCAGGACGGGGAGCAGAGACCCAGTACTTC. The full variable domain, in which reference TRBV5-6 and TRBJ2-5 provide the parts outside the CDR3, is DAGVTQSPTHLIKTRGQQVTLRCSPKSGHDTVSWYQQALGQGPQFIFQYYEEEERQRGNFPDRFSGHQFPNYSSELNVNALLLGDSALYLCASSSGRGAETQYFGPGTRLLVL.